The source of this T cell receptor (beta chain) is a study of blood T cell repertoires in COVID-19. The protocol was immunoSEQ multiplex PCR, while the TCRdb copy is restricted to in-frame clones and leaves out a portion. The profile shows just under 350,000 clones, 85% to 90% of them singletons. This CDR3 spans 16 amino acids. CDR1 and CDR2 (germline): WSHSY, SAAADI. V lost 2 bases and J lost 0, with 11 bases in between. This chain uses TRBV10-2 with TRBJ2-1, with D perhaps TRBD2 (7 bases). The TCR was taken from a woman aged 65 to 85 with COVID-19, enrolled during active disease. The sequencing input was peripheral blood. CDR3 loop: CASSEGRGHSYNEQFF. The CDR3 DNA reads TGCGCCAGCAGTGAGGGGCGGGGGCACTCCTACAATGAGCAGTTCTTC.